Below are 17 T cell receptor beta chains sequenced from a single sample in a study of molecular identifiers for immune sequencing clone quantification. TCRdb used MiXCR to reprocess the PCR reads, holding one entry per CDR3 protein. The sample lists a few hundred thousand distinct CDR3 sequences, about 25% seen once, with over 0.6% in the top ten. Sequencing was performed on naive CD8+ T cells from blood, with Jurkat cell RNA spiked in. The subset is: FACS-sorted CD8+CD4-CCR7+CD45RA+ naive T cells. The receptors shown here come from a human donor in good health. Some libraries in this study had Jurkat cell RNA spiked in.

In regard to this clonotype: Being one base from a much bigger clone, this may be a read error. The genes are TRBV19 and TRBJ1-1, with unresolved D. There are 14 residues in the CDR3. V lost 3 bases and J 0 bases, leaving 8 bases between the germline ends. Germline V gene sequence: CDR1 LNHDA, CDR2 SQIVND (reference sequence). Here the CDR3 reads CASSIRSMNTEAFF. For the CDR3, the DNA is TGTGCCAGTAGTATTAGGTCTATGAACACTGAAGCTTTCTTT.

Ten or more counts support this clonotype. V usage is TRBV7-8 and J usage is TRBJ1-5; 9 nucleotides match TRBD1. The CDR3 consists of 15 residues. The junction had 6 bases not matched to a gene; V was cut back by 5 bases and J by 4 bases. Germline CDR1 reads SGHVS; CDR2 reads FQNEAQ. The CDR3: CASSSTGGVNQPQHF. CDR3 DNA sequence: TGTGCCAGCAGCAGCACAGGGGGCGTAAATCAGCCCCAGCATTTT.

This clonotype was observed a few times. The genes are TRBV19 and TRBJ2-7, with D maybe TRBD2 (6 bases). In germline, CDR1 is LNHDA, CDR2 SQIVND (reference sequence). V was shortened by 3 bases and J by 6 bases, with 12 bases between the two germline ends. The CDR3 loop spans 13 amino acids. The CDR3 DNA sequence: TGTGCCAGTAGTATTGGGGCGGGACGCGAGCAGTACTTC. Its translation is CASSIGAGREQYF.

Many counts were recorded for this clonotype. The CDR3 bases are TGTGCCAGCTCACCACCTTACGGAGTGGGCAAAAACATTCAGTACTTC. This gives the protein CASSPPYGVGKNIQYF. V and J are TRBV18 and TRBJ2-4; D gene uncertain. This CDR3 is built from 16 residues. The germline V and J ends were trimmed by 0 bases and 3 bases, with 12 bases remaining between them. Germline-derived CDR1 and CDR2 are KGHSH and LQKENI.

The chain recombines TRBV7-2 with TRBJ1-1; 9 bases map to TRBD1. Trimming took 4 bases from V and 2 from J; bases not matched to a gene: 8. The CDR3 extends over 16 amino acids. Germline V gene data show CDR1 as SGHTA and CDR2 as FQGNSA. CDR3 bases: TGTGCCAGCAGCTCAACCGGGACAGGGACAAACACTGAAGCTTTCTTT. It specifies CASSSTGTGTNTEAFF.

This clonotype appeared a few times. This chain joins TRBV7-9 and TRBJ2-5; 11 bases are shared with TRBD1. This CDR3 spans 15 amino acids. Per germline, CDR1 SEHNR and CDR2 FQNEAQ (reference sequence). V shed 5 bases and J 4 bases; nucleotides not matched to a gene: 6. This CDR3 reads CASSPTGTGGETQYF. The CDR3 DNA sequence: TGTGCCAGCAGCCCCACCGGGACAGGGGGAGAGACCCAGTACTTC.

The chain couples TRBV30 to TRBJ2-3; D gene ambiguous. This CDR3 is 13 amino acids long. Germline V CDR1 and CDR2: GTSNPN, SVGIG (reference sequence). Trimming took 3 bases from V and 0 from J, leaving 7 bases between them. CDR3 amino acids: CAWRGESTDTQYF. The CDR3 coding sequence is TGTGCCTGGAGGGGTGAGAGCACAGATACGCAGTATTTT.

Points on this clonotype: A junction boundary mismatches the germline segment, possibly from a read error. The chain is built from TRBV11-2 and TRBJ2-1, with D unclear. The length of the CDR3 is 15 residues. Looked up from germline, CDR1 is SGHAT and CDR2 is FQNNGV. CDR3 region: CASRPARRRSNAQFF. CDR3 in DNA: TGTGCCAGCCGCCCGGCGAGACGACGGAGCAATGCGCAGTTCTTC.

This clonotype was counted only a few times. The chain carries TRBV20-1 and TRBJ2-1; TRBD2 matches at 10 bases. The CDR3 loop spans 16 amino acids. J gave up 3 bases and V 5 bases, and 10 bases lay outside the gene matches. CDR1 DFQATT and CDR2 SNEGSKA come from the germline V gene (reference sequence). Here the CDR3 reads CSAPGWTSGYYNEQFF. In DNA form, the CDR3 reads TGCAGTGCTCCCGGTTGGACTAGCGGATACTACAATGAGCAGTTCTTC.

This clonotype was counted many times. The chain links TRBV25-1 to TRBJ2-3; D tentatively fits TRBD1 or TRBD2 (5 bases each). The germline V gene has CDR1 MGHDK and CDR2 SYGVNS. The CDR3 sequence is 16 residues long. Trimming pared 3 bases from V and 0 bases from J, leaving 13 bases between. The CDR3 nucleotides are TGTGCCAGCAGTGACCGGGACGGGCCTAGCACAGATACGCAGTATTTT. It codes for CASSDRDGPSTDTQYF.

In this sample, this clonotype turned up many times. V is TRBV4-3 and J is TRBJ2-7, with D uncertain. This CDR3 is built from 14 residues. V shed 1 base and J shed 6 bases, with 13 bases lying between them. Per the germline V gene, CDR1 is LGHNA and CDR2 is YSLEER. In DNA form, the CDR3 reads TGCGCCAGCAGCCAAGTTTCAGGAGTTCGCGAGCAGTACTTC. It specifies CASSQVSGVREQYF.

This clonotype was recorded at least ten times. V is TRBV7-8 and J is TRBJ2-7; D is unresolved. V was clipped by 1 base and J by 3 bases, with 10 bases between them. CDR1 is SGHVS, CDR2 FQNEAQ, per germline. The CDR3 totals 14 residues. The CDR3 loop is CASSLGPPGYEQYF. Here the CDR3 DNA reads TGTGCCAGCAGCTTAGGGCCACCAGGCTACGAGCAGTACTTC.

This clonotype has ten or more counts. The chain employs TRBV18 and TRBJ2-3; D is uncertain. Looked up from germline, CDR1 is KGHSH and CDR2 is LQKENI. With 3 bases removed from V and 1 base from J, the gap between germline ends came to 8 bases. CDR3 length equals 14 residues. CDR3 region: CASSPTEGTDTQYF. CDR3 DNA sequence: TGTGCCAGCTCACCGACGGAAGGCACAGATACGCAGTATTTT.

Concerning this clonotype itself: This may come from a read error, since a much larger clone is one base off. The chain uses TRBV20-1 and TRBJ2-4; TRBD1 agrees at 9 bases. Unmatched junction bases numbered 24, after V lost 0 bases and J lost 6 bases. The germline CDR1 and CDR2 sequences are DFQATT and SNEGSKA (reference sequence). The length of the CDR3 is 21 residues. The DNA of the CDR3 is TGCAGTGCTAGAGATCTTTTAGGACAGGGGTTTAGTTTGGCCTTGGGAAACATTCAGTACTTC. The encoded protein is CSARDLLGQGFSLALGNIQYF.

There are a few counts of this clonotype. The chain employs TRBV27 and TRBJ1-3; the D is unclear. Germline assignment: CDR1 MNHEY and CDR2 SMNVEV (reference sequence). The V end was cut by 8 bases, the J end by 4 bases, with 12 bases between. This CDR3 spans 13 amino acids. This CDR3 reads CASGFSNGNTIYF. The CDR3 DNA follows: TGTGCCAGCGGATTTTCAAACGGAAACACCATATATTTT.

The genes are TRBV6-5 and TRBJ1-1, with 8 bases lining up with TRBD1. Germline lookup yields CDR1 MNHEY and CDR2 SVGAGI. The V segment lost 1 base and the J segment 2 bases; nucleotides outside the gene matches: 21. The CDR3 loop spans 21 amino acids. The CDR3 DNA reads as TGTGCCAGCAGTTACTTCCGAATACCGGACAGGGAGGAAGTACTTAACACTGAAGCTTTCTTT. It encodes CASSYFRIPDREEVLNTEAFF.

The chain recombines TRBV10-3 with TRBJ1-1; D is unclear. CDR1 and CDR2 (germline): ENHRY, SYGVKD. The CDR3 loop spans 12 amino acids. V lost 6 bases, J lost 6 bases, and 11 bases lay in between. The CDR3 is CAIRDQRPEAFF. The CDR3 nucleotides are TGTGCCATCAGGGATCAGCGGCCTGAAGCTTTCTTT.